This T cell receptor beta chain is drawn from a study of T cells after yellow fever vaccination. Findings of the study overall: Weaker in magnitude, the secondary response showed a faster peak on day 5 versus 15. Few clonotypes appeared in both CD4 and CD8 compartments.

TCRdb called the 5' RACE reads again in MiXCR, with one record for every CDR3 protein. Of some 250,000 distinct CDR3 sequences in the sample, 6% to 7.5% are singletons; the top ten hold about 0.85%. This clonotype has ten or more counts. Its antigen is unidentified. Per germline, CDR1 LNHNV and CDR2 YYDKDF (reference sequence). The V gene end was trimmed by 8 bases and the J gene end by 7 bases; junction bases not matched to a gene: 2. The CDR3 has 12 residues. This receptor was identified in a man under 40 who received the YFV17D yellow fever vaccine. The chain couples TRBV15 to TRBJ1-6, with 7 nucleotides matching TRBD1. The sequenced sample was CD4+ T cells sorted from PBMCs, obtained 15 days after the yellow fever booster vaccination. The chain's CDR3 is CATGTANSPLHF. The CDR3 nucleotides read TGTGCCACCGGGACAGCCAATTCACCCCTCCACTTT.